A selection of T cell receptor beta chains follows, all from one sample in a study of type 1 regulatory T cells. Which antigens these TCRs recognize remains unknown. TCRdb processed the reads anew with MiXCR; each CDR3 protein has one entry. Here the sample spans some 6,200 distinct CDR3 sequences, around 29% being singletons. The material sequenced was cultured T cells, either the whole culture or a sorted T cell fraction (not recorded which). The receptors derive from a human donor in good health. CDR3s include the opening cysteine and the closing phenylalanine or tryptophan. A D gene is named only where the DNA matches it firmly. Not every row has a clone size; where given, it reads once, few, many or a size class.

>TRBJ2-5|TRBV2|NA|TRBD2
TGTGCCAGCAGTGTAAACGGGGGGGGCCAAGAGACCCAGTACTTC
CASSVNGGGQETQYF
>TRBJ2-1|TRBV29-1|NA|NA
TGCAGCGTAACCTCCGGGATCAATGAGCAGTTCTTC
CSVTSGINEQFF
>TRBJ2-1|TRBV5-1|many|TRBD2
TGCGCCAGCAGCTTGGGACTAGCCAGAGTCGATGAGCAGTTCTTC
CASSLGLARVDEQFF
>TRBJ1-2|TRBV12-3/TRBV12-4|medium-sized|NA
TGTGCCAGCAGTCTTCAGGGCCGTAACTATGGCTACACCTTC
CASSLQGRNYGYTF
>TRBJ2-7|TRBV6-5|NA|TRBD2
TGTGCCAGCACTGGGACTAGCGGGACCTACGAGCAGTACTTC
CASTGTSGTYEQYF
>TRBJ1-1|TRBV29-1|medium-sized|NA
TGCAGCGTCGTTGTCCAGATGAACACTGAAGCTTTCTTT
CSVVVQMNTEAFF
>TRBJ2-1|TRBV2|medium-sized|TRBD2
TGTGCCAGCAGTGAATTACTAGCGGGTGGGAATGAGCAGTTCTTC
CASSELLAGGNEQFF
>TRBJ2-1|TRBV20-1|medium-sized|TRBD2
TGCAGTGCTCCCCCGGGAGGTAATGAGCAGTTCTTC
CSAPPGGNEQFF
>TRBJ1-5|TRBV30|many|NA
TGTGCCTGGAGTATGGACAGAGATCAGCCCCAGCATTTT
CAWSMDRDQPQHF
>TRBJ2-3|TRBV11-2|NA|TRBD2
TGTGCCAGCAGCTTAGTGGGCGGGAGAATCACAGATACGCAGTATTTT
CASSLVGGRITDTQYF
>TRBJ2-7|TRBV13|large|TRBD2
TGTGCCAGCAGCTCGAAACCAGCGGGGGCCTTCGAGCAGTACTTC
CASSSKPAGAFEQYF
>TRBJ2-1|TRBV7-2|NA|TRBD2
TGTGCCAGCAGCTTTATGTTAGCGGGAGGGGACGAGCAGTTCTTC
CASSFMLAGGDEQFF
>TRBJ2-3|TRBV7-2|medium-sized|NA
TGTGCCAGCAGCAACACAGATACGCAGTATTTT
CASSNTDTQYF
>TRBJ2-5|TRBV28|medium-sized|TRBD1
TGTGCCAGCGGGCAGGGGGCTCAAGAGACCCAGTACTTC
CASGQGAQETQYF
>TRBJ2-2|TRBV7-9|NA|TRBD1
TGTGCCAGCAGCTTACCCGGGACAGGGGCCACCGGGGAGCTGTTTTTT
CASSLPGTGATGELFF
>TRBJ1-5|TRBV7-9|medium-sized|TRBD1
TGTGCCAGCAGCCATGGACAGGATAGCAATCAGCCCCAGCATTTT
CASSHGQDSNQPQHF
>TRBJ2-3|TRBV7-2|NA|NA
TGTGCCAGCAGCTTACCGGAAATAGATACGCAGTATTTT
CASSLPEIDTQYF
>TRBJ2-1|TRBV10-3|medium-sized|TRBD2
TGTGCCATCAGGTACGACGGGACTAGCGTCAATGAGCAGTTCTTC
CAIRYDGTSVNEQFF
>TRBJ2-3|TRBV5-1|NA|NA
TGCGCCAGCAGCCCCGAGGGCACAGATACGCAGTATTTT
CASSPEGTDTQYF
>TRBJ2-1|TRBV7-2|medium-sized|TRBD1
TGTGCCAGCAGCCGGGACAGGCATGAGCAGTTCTTC
CASSRDRHEQFF
>TRBJ2-7|TRBV5-1|medium-sized|TRBD1
TGCGCCAGCAGCTTCGCGACAGGGGGCGTTTACGAGCAGTACTTC
CASSFATGGVYEQYF
>TRBJ2-3|TRBV24-1|medium-sized|NA
TGTGCCACCAGTGACCCTGTACCGGGTCTAGGGACAGATACGCAGTATTTT
CATSDPVPGLGTDTQYF
>TRBJ2-2|TRBV6-1|many|NA
TGTGCCAGCAGTGAACTCCAGGCCGGCACCGGGGAGCTGTTTTTT
CASSELQAGTGELFF
>TRBJ2-1|TRBV7-2|many|NA
TGTGCCAGCAGCTTAGTTCGGGCGAGGAATGAGCAGTTCTTC
CASSLVRARNEQFF
>TRBJ2-1|TRBV4-2|medium-sized|NA
TGTGCCAGCAGCCAAGTGGGGGAGAATGAGCAGTTCTTC
CASSQVGENEQFF
>TRBJ1-4|TRBV6-5|medium-sized|NA
TGTGCCAGCAGTTACTCGTTTACGGCACAGAATGAAAAACTGTTTTTT
CASSYSFTAQNEKLFF
>TRBJ1-5|TRBV12-3/TRBV12-4|many|NA
TGTGCCAGCAGTCCCCGGGGGGGCGCAACTAGTCAGCCCCAGCATTTT
CASSPRGGATSQPQHF
>TRBJ2-5|TRBV28|many|TRBD1
TGTGCCAGCAGGGGCGACAGGGGGATAATAGAGACCCAGTACTTC
CASRGDRGIIETQYF
>TRBJ2-7|TRBV5-6|medium-sized|NA
TGTGCCAGCAGCTTGGAGAAGGGAGGTACCTACGAGCAGTACTTC
CASSLEKGGTYEQYF
>TRBJ2-3|TRBV20-1|medium-sized|NA
TGCAGTGCCCCTACTAGCGCAAGGGGGGATACGCAGTATTTT
CSAPTSARGDTQYF
>TRBJ2-1|TRBV5-4|NA|TRBD2
TGTGTCAGCAGCTTAGGACTAGCGGAATACAATGAGCAGTTCTTC
CVSSLGLAEYNEQFF
>TRBJ1-6|TRBV10-3|medium-sized|TRBD1
TGTGCCATCAGTCGGGGACAGGGGGATTCACCCCTCCACTTT
CAISRGQGDSPLHF
>TRBJ2-5|TRBV5-1|NA|NA
TGCGCCAGCAGCGCCGCCACCAGCGGTGAGACCCAGTACTTC
CASSAATSGETQYF
>TRBJ1-6|TRBV20-1|many|NA
TGCAGTGCGAGACAGGATATCTATAATTCACCCCTCCACTTT
CSARQDIYNSPLHF
>TRBJ2-1|TRBV20-1|NA|NA
TGCAGTGCTGCTCAAATGGGAGCTGGGCAGTTCTTC
CSAAQMGAGQFF
>TRBJ2-2|TRBV30|medium-sized|NA
TGTGCCTGGAGTGTACAGCCGGGCGGTTACACCGGGGAGCTGTTTTTT
CAWSVQPGGYTGELFF
>TRBJ1-6|TRBV6-5|few|NA
TGTGCCAGCAGTACACAAGACAATTCACCCCTCCACTTT
CASSTQDNSPLHF
>TRBJ2-7|TRBV27|medium-sized|NA
TGTGCCAGCAGTTTACCCCGACCGGTCTCCTACGAGCAGTACTTC
CASSLPRPVSYEQYF
>TRBJ2-3|TRBV30|NA|NA
TGTGCCTGGGGGGAGATAGCGCAGTATTTT
CAWGEIAQYF
>TRBJ2-6|TRBV7-8|NA|NA
TGTGCCAGCAGCTTAAGACCCTCTGGGGCCAACGTCCTGACTTTC
CASSLRPSGANVLTF
>TRBJ2-7|TRBV3-1|medium-sized|NA
TGTGCCAGCAGCCAAGAGTTCAGGGGTAGGAACGAGCAGTACTTC
CASSQEFRGRNEQYF
>TRBJ2-5|TRBV7-6|many|NA
TGTGCCAGCAGCTTAAATCGCGGGGAGACCCAGTACTTC
CASSLNRGETQYF
>TRBJ1-1|TRBV20-1|NA|NA
TGCAGTGCCCCTCCCATGAACACTGAAGCTTTCTTT
CSAPPMNTEAFF
>TRBJ2-3|TRBV5-1|few|NA
TGCGCCAGCAGCGTTGGAGAGTCCACAGATACGCAGTATTTT
CASSVGESTDTQYF
>TRBJ1-3|TRBV20-1|medium-sized|NA
TGCAGTGCTAGACCTCCAAGCGGGCGCAGGGGTGTCGGAAACACCATATATTTT
CSARPPSGRRGVGNTIYF
>TRBJ2-6|TRBV27|medium-sized|TRBD1
TGTGCCAGCAGTTACAGGGGGCCAGGGGCCAACGTCCTGACTTTC
CASSYRGPGANVLTF
>TRBJ2-2|TRBV10-3|medium-sized|NA
TGTGCCATCAGACCTCAAAACACCGGGGAGCTGTTTTTT
CAIRPQNTGELFF
>TRBJ1-1|TRBV5-8|NA|NA
TGTGCCAGCAGCCCGGCGGCGATCCGAGCTTTCTTT
CASSPAAIRAFF
>TRBJ1-5|TRBV6-2/TRBV6-3|few|NA
TGTGCCAGCAGTTTCTTCCGCGGACAGATGTATAGCAATCAGCCCCAGCATTTT
CASSFFRGQMYSNQPQHF
>TRBJ2-1|TRBV12-3/TRBV12-4|medium-sized|NA
TGTGCCAGCACGATTAGGGTATTGAGTGAGCAGTTCTTC
CASTIRVLSEQFF
>TRBJ2-5|TRBV24-1|NA|NA
TGTGCCACCAGTGACCCGTTGGGGAGAGAGACCCAGTACTTC
CATSDPLGRETQYF
>TRBJ2-7|TRBV20-1|many|NA
TGCAGTGCTAGTCAGGGGCAGGTCTACGAGCAGTACTTC
CSASQGQVYEQYF
>TRBJ2-3|TRBV18|many|NA
TGTGCCAGCTCACCATTCGAGGGAGGAGGAGATACGCAGTATTTT
CASSPFEGGGDTQYF
>TRBJ2-1|TRBV7-2|many|NA
TGTGCCAGCAGCCTTGCGGGCAGATCCTACAATGAGCAGTTCTTC
CASSLAGRSYNEQFF
>TRBJ2-3|TRBV12-3/TRBV12-4|medium-sized|TRBD2
TGTGCCAGCAGACCCACTAGCGGGAGTCTGGATACGCAGTATTTT
CASRPTSGSLDTQYF
>TRBJ1-4|TRBV2|many|NA
TGTGCCAGCAGACTAGGGACAACTAATGAAAAACTGTTTTTT
CASRLGTTNEKLFF
>TRBJ2-1|TRBV11-2|medium-sized|NA
TGTGCCAGCAGCTTAGATTCCCACCGTGAGCAGTTCTTC
CASSLDSHREQFF
>TRBJ2-5|TRBV12-3/TRBV12-4|once|TRBD1
TGTGCCAGCAGTTTAGCGGGGACAGGACAGACCCAGTACTTC
CASSLAGTGQTQYF
>TRBJ2-2|TRBV12-3/TRBV12-4|NA|NA
TGTGCCAGCAGTTTACCCGGGGAGCTGTTTTTT
CASSLPGELFF